Shown below are 29 T cell receptor beta chains from a single sample sequenced in a study of CD8+ T cells in alopecia areata. The authors extracted RNA and reverse transcribed it into cDNA as the sequencing template. Libraries were prepared by immunoSEQ multiplex PCR; TCRdb keeps only in-frame clonotypes and omits some of them. This table has hundreds of thousands of clones, around 67% appearing once. The material was CD4+ T cells sorted from blood, obtained at week 0. These receptors all come from a human donor with alopecia areata.

The chain recombines TRBV29-1 with TRBJ1-4; D possibly corresponds to TRBD1 (5 bases). Germline CDR1 is SQVTM and CDR2 is ANQGSEA. V shed 4 bases and J shed 4 bases, with 10 bases lying between them. CDR3 length: 13 amino acids. The CDR3 region is CSVGKGLNEKLFF. The CDR3 nucleotides read TGCAGCGTTGGGAAGGGACTTAATGAAAAACTGTTTTTT.

J is TRBJ1-2 and V is TRBV18; D ambiguous. The V and J ends lost 2 bases and 5 bases respectively, with 6 bases between them. This CDR3 is built from 12 residues. Germline V gene lookup returns CDR1 KGHSH and CDR2 LQKENI. CDR3 DNA sequence: TGTGCCAGCTCACCAGAAGGGTATGGCTACACCTTC. Translating gives CASSPEGYGYTF.

This sequence joins TRBV25-1 and TRBJ1-6; D perhaps matches TRBD1 (5 bases). The CDR3 extends over 16 amino acids. CDR1 and CDR2 (germline): MGHDK, SYGVNS. The V end was cut by 1 base, the J end by 11 bases, with 18 bases between. DNA of the CDR3: TGTGCCAGCAGTGAATTACTCCCAGGGTCCGGGGCACCCCTCCACTTT. The encoded protein is CASSELLPGSGAPLHF.

This chain's CDR3 is CASSLRGAYEQFF. The CDR3 nucleotides are TGTGCCAGCAGCTTAAGAGGGGCCTATGAGCAGTTCTTC. The genes are TRBV7-9 and TRBJ2-1, with D perhaps being TRBD1 or TRBD2 (5 bases each). Germline-derived CDR1 and CDR2 are SEHNR and FQNEAQ (reference sequence). Trimming stripped 2 bases from V and 8 bases from J, with 10 bases between. The length of the CDR3 is 13 residues.

The chain is built from TRBV27 and TRBJ2-4; no clear D gene. The CDR3 totals 14 residues. Germline V CDR1 and CDR2: MNHEY, SMNVEV (reference sequence). Deletions cut 3 bases from V and 2 bases from J, with 8 bases between. The CDR3 protein is CASSFVATKNIQYF. The CDR3 coding sequence is TGTGCCAGCAGTTTCGTCGCAACCAAAAACATTCAGTACTTC.

On this clone: A read error may produce the germline difference seen at one junction end. V is TRBV29-1 and J is TRBJ2-5; 12 positions agree with TRBD2. From germline, CDR1 is SQVTM and CDR2 ANQGSEA. The CDR3 sequence is 18 residues long. Written as DNA, the CDR3 is TGCAGCGTTGGGCCCCTTACTAGCGGGGGGACCGCCCAAGGGACCCAGTACTTC. This translates into CSVGPLTSGGTAQGTQYF. Variable domain in full (rest from reference TRBV29-1 and TRBJ2-5): SAVISQKPSRDICQRGTSLTIQCQVDSQVTMMFWYRQQPGQSLTLIATANQGSEATYESGFVIDKFPISRPNLTFSTLTVSNMSPEDSSIYLCSVGPLTSGGTAQGTQYFGPGTRLLVL.

The V gene is TRBV7-9, the J gene TRBJ2-5; 8 nucleotides line up with TRBD1. J lost 5 bases, V lost 5 bases, and 13 bases had no gene match. Germline CDR1 SEHNR, CDR2 FQNEAQ (reference sequence). The CDR3 is 16 residues long. CDR3 region: CASSPFGQGASETQYF. In DNA form, the CDR3 reads TGTGCCAGCAGCCCCTTCGGGCAGGGGGCCTCGGAGACCCAGTACTTC. The full variable domain, in which reference TRBV7-9 and TRBJ2-5 provide the parts outside the CDR3, is DTGVSQNPRHKITKRGQNVTFRCDPISEHNRLYWYRQTLGQGPEFLTYFQNEAQLEKSRLLSDRFSAERPKGSFSTLEIQRTEQGDSAMYLCASSPFGQGASETQYFGPGTRLLVL.

Concerning this clone: One junction end does not reproduce the germline sequence, and a read error may be involved. Here the CDR3 reads CASRGTGWGYTF. CDR3 bases: TGTGCCAGCAGGGGGACAGGGTGGGGCTACACCTTC. This sequence joins TRBV4-1 and TRBJ1-2, with 9 bases lining up with TRBD1. CDR3 size: 12 residues. CDR1 is MGHRA and CDR2 is YSYEKL in the germline V gene.

The V gene is TRBV5-1, the J gene TRBJ1-6; D is unresolved. The length of the CDR3 is 13 residues. The germline V gene has CDR1 SGHRS and CDR2 YFSETQ. V gave up 3 bases and J gave up 12 bases, with 13 bases separating them. CDR3 nucleotides: TGCGCCAGCAGCTCGGACCCGACGGGACCCCTCCACTTT. Translating it yields CASSSDPTGPLHF.

This chain connects TRBV30 to TRBJ2-7; TRBD2 aligns across 7 bases. Germline V gene lookup returns CDR1 GTSNPN and CDR2 SVGIG (reference sequence). The CDR3 contains 14 residues. Germline trimming cut 0 bases from V and 7 bases from J; bases unmatched to any gene: 9. The CDR3 loop reads CAWSVLGGSKEQYF. In nucleotides, the CDR3 is TGTGCCTGGAGTGTACTGGGGGGGTCGAAGGAGCAGTACTTC. Full variable domain (outside the CDR3, taken from reference TRBV30 and TRBJ2-7): SQTIHQWPATLVQPVGSPLSLECTVEGTSNPNLYWYRQAAGRGLQLLFYSVGIGQISSEVPQNLSASRPQDRQFILSSKKLLLSDSGFYLCAWSVLGGSKEQYFGPGTRLTVT.

Note on this clone: Germline and junction disagree at one end, which may indicate a read error. The chain carries TRBV9 and TRBJ2-3; possibly TRBD1 for D (6 bases). CDR1 is SGDLS, CDR2 YYNGEE, per germline. The CDR3 totals 12 residues. The CDR3 sequence is CASSVVSGATTF. The CDR3 DNA sequence: TGTGCCAGCAGCGTAGTTTCAGGGGCCACTACTTTT.

This chain links TRBV30 with TRBJ1-1, with D maybe TRBD1 (5 bases). Trimming shortened V by 5 bases and J by 6 bases, and 19 bases separated the two germline ends. This CDR3 is built from 14 residues. Germline CDR1 is GTSNPN and CDR2 is SVGIG (reference sequence). In DNA, the CDR3 is TGTGCCTGGGGGGACGGGGTTCGGAGCTCTGAAGCTTTCTTT. Translating it yields CAWGDGVRSSEAFF.

Here the CDR3 DNA reads TGCGCCAGCAGCCTAACCCAGCTGGGGGTAAATGAAGCTTTCTTT. Its translation is CASSLTQLGVNEAFF. V and J are TRBV4-1 and TRBJ1-1, with D possibly TRBD1 on 5 matching bases. The germline V gene has CDR1 MGHRA and CDR2 YSYEKL. The CDR3 runs to 15 residues. V shed 4 bases and J shed 7 bases, with 19 bases lying between them.

The rearrangement uses TRBV30 and TRBJ1-5; D is possibly TRBD1 (5 bases). CDR3 length: 14 amino acids. Germline assignment: CDR1 GTSNPN and CDR2 SVGIG (reference sequence). Between the trimmed V and J ends, which lost 0 bases and 2 bases, there was a span of 8 bases. The CDR3, as DNA: TGTGCCTGGAGTGTTGGACAACGCAATCAGCCCCAGCATTTT. Its translation: CAWSVGQRNQPQHF.

Worth noting for this clone: The sample carries other DNA sequences with the same CDR3. The rearrangement joins TRBV9 to TRBJ1-6; a weak D match, TRBD1 (5 bases). The germline gives CDR1 SGDLS, CDR2 YYNGEE. V lost 0 bases and J lost 9, with 10 bases in between. The CDR3 runs 14 residues. The DNA for the CDR3 is TGTGCCAGCAGCGTAGGTCAGGGCGGTTCACCCCTCCACTTT. Protein: CASSVGQGGSPLHF.

V and J are TRBV27 and TRBJ1-1; D is ambiguous. V gave up 5 bases and J gave up 4 bases, with 11 bases separating them. From germline, CDR1 is MNHEY and CDR2 SMNVEV (reference sequence). This CDR3 spans 13 amino acids. The CDR3 coding sequence is TGTGCCAGCAGTATGGCAGTTGTCACTGAAGCTTTCTTT. Its protein is CASSMAVVTEAFF.

Only one count was recorded for this clone. The chain uses TRBV7-6 and TRBJ2-5; D may be TRBD1 or TRBD2 (6 bases each). The CDR3 is made up of 12 amino acids. V gave up 5 bases and J gave up 5 bases, with 9 bases separating them. In germline, CDR1 is SGHVS, CDR2 FNYEAQ. In DNA form, the CDR3 reads TGTGCCAGCAGCATAGGGGGGGAGACCCAGTACTTC. This codes for CASSIGGETQYF. Together with reference TRBV7-6 and TRBJ2-5, the CDR3 gives the full variable domain: GAGVSQSPRYKVTKRGQDVALRCDPISGHVSLYWYRQALGQGPEFLTYFNYEAQQDKSGLPNDRFSAERPEGSISTLTIQRTEQRDSAMYRCASSIGGETQYFGPGTRLLVL.

This clone has only a few counts. The V call is TRBV19, the J call TRBJ1-1; D is possibly TRBD1 (5 bases). V dropped 9 bases and J dropped 3 bases, with 17 bases sitting between them. CDR3 length equals 14 residues. CDR1 and CDR2 (germline): LNHDA, SQIVND (reference sequence). The CDR3 DNA sequence: TGTGCCAGCAACACCGCCTCGGGGGACACTGAAGCTTTCTTT. Translated: CASNTASGDTEAFF.

The CDR3 bases are TGTGCCAGCAGAAGCTACAATGAGCAGTTCTTC. Translation gives CASRSYNEQFF. The chain carries TRBV2 and TRBJ2-1, with unresolved D. Trimming took off 6 bases at V and 3 bases at J, with 3 bases between the two ends. CDR1 is SNHLY and CDR2 is FYNNEI in the germline V gene. The CDR3 sequence is 11 residues long.

V is TRBV11-2 and J is TRBJ2-7; D is uncertain. CDR1 SGHAT and CDR2 FQNNGV come from the germline V gene. V was trimmed by 6 bases and J by 1 base, leaving 10 bases between them. CDR3 length equals 13 residues. CDR3 sequence reads: CASRPMRSYEQYF. The CDR3, as DNA: TGTGCCAGCAGACCGATGAGGTCCTACGAGCAGTACTTC.

The chain uses TRBV4-1 and TRBJ2-3; TRBD1 aligns across 7 bases. CDR3 length: 16 residues. CDR1 and CDR2 from the germline V gene are MGHRA and YSYEKL. The V and J ends lost 1 base and 0 bases, in that order; junction bases with no gene match: 4. CDR3 sequence (DNA): TGCGCCAGCAGCCAAGGGGACAGCAGAAGCACAGATACGCAGTATTTT. As protein: CASSQGDSRSTDTQYF.

This sequence joins TRBV2 and TRBJ1-1; D unclear. The CDR3 has 13 residues. The V end lost 6 bases, the J end lost 2 bases, and 10 bases lay between the germline ends. Germline V gives CDR1 SNHLY, CDR2 FYNNEI. This CDR3 reads CASSLDFNTEAFF. In nucleotides, the CDR3 is TGTGCCAGCAGCCTGGACTTTAACACTGAAGCTTTCTTT.

This clone was seen a few times. The V call is TRBV7-9, the J call TRBJ2-5, with D uncertain. CDR1 SEHNR and CDR2 FQNEAQ come from the germline V gene (reference sequence). Trimming took off 3 bases at V and 1 base at J, with 6 bases between the two ends. The CDR3 has 13 residues. The CDR3 here is CASSFGSQETQYF. The CDR3 DNA reads as TGTGCCAGCAGCTTCGGCAGCCAAGAGACCCAGTACTTC.

This clone was observed a handful of times. The chain carries TRBV11-1 and TRBJ2-1; maybe TRBD2 (5 bases). V was clipped by 4 bases and J by 9 bases, with 22 bases between them. The CDR3 is 16 amino acids. Germline V lookup: CDR1 SGHAT, CDR2 FQDESV (reference sequence). Here the CDR3 reads CASSSPGNNLSSEQFF. In nucleotides, the CDR3 is TGTGCCAGCAGCTCCCCCGGGAACAATCTAAGTAGTGAGCAGTTCTTC.

This clone occurred once. In DNA form, the CDR3 reads TGCAGCGTTGAAGACCTAGGCCGGTCCGGCTACACCTTC. Protein: CSVEDLGRSGYTF. This sequence joins TRBV29-1 and TRBJ1-2, with unresolved D. CDR3 length equals 13 residues. Germline assignment: CDR1 SQVTM and CDR2 ANQGSEA. V was trimmed by 0 bases and J by 8 bases, leaving 13 bases between them.

This chain links TRBV5-1 with TRBJ2-1, with D hard to call. V shed 2 bases and J shed 4 bases, with 10 bases lying between them. The CDR3 spans 14 residues. CDR1 and CDR2 from the germline V gene are SGHRS and YFSETQ. The CDR3 loop is CASSFMNSYNEQFF. The CDR3 DNA sequence: TGCGCCAGCAGCTTCATGAACAGTTACAATGAGCAGTTCTTC.

Concerning this clone itself: The sample carries other DNA sequences with the same CDR3. J is TRBJ1-1 and V is TRBV29-1; D ambiguous. Looked up from germline, CDR1 is SQVTM and CDR2 is ANQGSEA. Trimming removed 7 bases at V and 1 base at J, with 7 bases between. This CDR3 comprises 11 residues. For the CDR3, the DNA is TGCAGCGCGCGGTCGAACACTGAAGCTTTCTTT. Its protein product is CSARSNTEAFF.

This clone appeared a few times. The chain uses TRBV29-1 and TRBJ2-1; 11 nucleotides align to TRBD1. Germline values: CDR1 SQVTM, CDR2 ANQGSEA. The CDR3 extends over 14 amino acids. V lost 4 bases to trimming and J lost 8 bases; unmatched junction nucleotides: 7. For the CDR3, the DNA is TGCAGCGTTGCACGGACAGGGGGCGACGATGAGCAGTTCTTC. Protein product: CSVARTGGDDEQFF.

The V and J genes are TRBV10-3 and TRBJ2-2; TRBD1 matches at 7 bases. CDR1 is ENHRY and CDR2 is SYGVKD in the germline V gene. V shed 4 bases, J shed 2 bases, and the junction held 4 bases outside the gene matches. The CDR3 totals 15 residues. The CDR3 DNA is TGTGCCATCAGTGGGACAGGACGAAACACCGGGGAGCTGTTTTTT. Protein: CAISGTGRNTGELFF.